The next 20 T cell receptor beta chains were all read from a single sample in a study of T cells and Merkel cell carcinoma outcomes. Assay used: immunoSEQ multiplex PCR; TCRdb lists only in-frame clones, some missing. Of some 14,000 clones listed, roughly 92% are singletons. Sequenced material: tumor tissue from Merkel cell carcinoma. Receptor source: a human donor with Merkel cell carcinoma.

The chain uses TRBV4-1 and TRBJ1-1; 8 nucleotides agree with TRBD1. The CDR3 is made up of 15 amino acids. The ends lost 4 bases at V and 6 bases at J; junction bases unmatched: 10. The germline V gene encodes CDR1 MGHRA and CDR2 YSYEKL. CDR3 amino acids: CASSLNTQGAAEAFF. The CDR3 nucleotides read TGCGCCAGCAGCCTAAATACCCAGGGGGCCGCTGAAGCTTTCTTT.

The J gene is TRBJ2-2, the V gene TRBV7-8; D perhaps matches TRBD2 (5 bases). Germline loops: CDR1 SGHVS, CDR2 FQNEAQ. With 0 bases removed from V and 5 bases from J, the gap between germline ends came to 10 bases. The CDR3 loop spans 15 amino acids. This CDR3 is CASSLAQGGTGELFF. For the CDR3, the DNA is TGTGCCAGCAGCTTAGCGCAAGGAGGAACCGGGGAGCTGTTTTTT.

The rearrangement joins TRBV10-3 to TRBJ2-2; D may be TRBD1 (6 bases). This CDR3 comprises 13 residues. Germline-derived CDR1 and CDR2 are ENHRY and SYGVKD. The V gene lost 10 bases and the J gene lost 0 bases, with 9 bases spanning the gap. The CDR3 region has the DNA TGTGCCACTCGGACAGCGAACACCGGGGAGCTGTTTTTT. As protein: CATRTANTGELFF.

The chain uses TRBV29-1 and TRBJ2-1; tentatively, D is TRBD1 (7 bases). This CDR3 spans 11 amino acids. Germline values: CDR1 SQVTM, CDR2 ANQGSEA. V lost 6 bases and J lost 8, with 11 bases in between. The DNA of the CDR3 is TGCAGCGTAGGAGGGGGCTATGAGCAGTTCTTC. Translated, it gives CSVGGGYEQFF.

The V and J genes are TRBV5-6 and TRBJ2-1, with 9 bases aligning to TRBD1. This CDR3 contains 16 residues. Unmatched junction bases numbered 12, after V lost 4 bases and J lost 7 bases. CDR1 and CDR2 from the germline V gene are SGHDT and YYEEEE. CDR3 in amino acids: CASSLWTGDILNEQFF. DNA of the CDR3: TGTGCCAGCAGCCTCTGGACAGGGGATATTTTAAATGAGCAGTTCTTC.

The chain recombines TRBV14 with TRBJ2-1; D is uncertain. This CDR3 contains 15 residues. Trimming removed 0 bases at V and 16 bases at J, with 22 bases between. Germline V gene data show CDR1 as SGHDN and CDR2 as FVKESK. CDR3 protein: CASSQEVLESESHFF. CDR3 in DNA: TGTGCCAGCAGCCAAGAGGTGCTGGAATCTGAAAGCCATTTCTTC.

The chain carries TRBV7-9 and TRBJ2-6; no firm D call. Trimming stripped 6 bases from V and 4 bases from J, with 7 bases between. CDR1 is SEHNR and CDR2 is FQNEAQ in the germline V gene (reference sequence). This CDR3 spans 13 amino acids. The CDR3 DNA sequence: TGTGCCAGCAGGGGGTTGGGGGCCAACGTCCTGACTTTC. This codes for CASRGLGANVLTF.

Only one count was recorded for this clone. The chain employs TRBV18 and TRBJ1-1; 7 positions match TRBD1. Germline CDR1 and CDR2: KGHSH and LQKENI. V was pared by 5 bases and J by 6 bases, with 12 bases of the junction left unmatched. The CDR3 has 15 residues. The CDR3 spells CASSWGTGQGAEAFF. Here the CDR3 DNA reads TGTGCCAGCTCATGGGGGACGGGGCAGGGGGCTGAAGCTTTCTTT.

The chain combines TRBV10-3 with TRBJ2-2; 7 nucleotides agree with TRBD2. The CDR3 is 16 residues long. Germline V CDR1 and CDR2: ENHRY, SYGVKD. The V segment lost 7 bases and the J segment 3 bases; nucleotides outside the gene matches: 11. In DNA form, the CDR3 reads TGTGCCATCACCCGTAGCGGGTGGGAGGACACCGGGGAGCTGTTTTTT. The encoded protein is CAITRSGWEDTGELFF.

The chain has TRBV10-3 and TRBJ1-1, with D possibly TRBD1 on 6 matching bases. Looked up from germline, CDR1 is ENHRY and CDR2 is SYGVKD. The CDR3 has 13 residues. The ends were cut back, 5 bases at V and 0 bases at J, with 7 bases in the middle. The CDR3 spells CAISTGMNTEAFF. CDR3 DNA sequence: TGTGCCATCAGTACAGGGATGAACACTGAAGCTTTCTTT.

The gene calls are TRBV29-1 and TRBJ2-1; D possibly uses TRBD1 or TRBD2 (5 bases each). Germline V gene lookup returns CDR1 SQVTM and CDR2 ANQGSEA. The CDR3 length is 12 residues. The CDR3 region is CMGLRAYNEQFF. CDR3 coding DNA: TGCATGGGGCTGCGGGCCTACAATGAGCAGTTCTTC.

The chain couples TRBV18 to TRBJ2-3; D not resolved. V was cut by 0 bases and J by 2 bases, with 9 bases left in between. The CDR3 runs to 15 residues. Germline CDR1 is KGHSH and CDR2 is LQKENI. The CDR3: CASSPPGRDTDTQYF. In DNA form, the CDR3 reads TGTGCCAGCTCACCACCAGGCAGAGACACAGATACGCAGTATTTT.

The rearrangement uses TRBV29-1 and TRBJ1-2; D gene unclear. The CDR3 consists of 12 residues. CDR1 and CDR2 from the germline V gene are SQVTM and ANQGSEA. V lost 2 bases, J lost 1 base, and 5 bases lay in between. DNA for the CDR3: TGCAGCGTTGAAACGGTTAACTATGGCTACACCTTC. It translates to CSVETVNYGYTF.

The chain links TRBV10-3 to TRBJ2-1; 9 nucleotides align to TRBD1. J gave up 8 bases and V 2 bases, and 10 bases lay outside the gene matches. Germline CDR1 and CDR2: ENHRY and SYGVKD. This CDR3 comprises 16 residues. The CDR3 spells CAISEPRPGQGYEQFF. Written as DNA, the CDR3 is TGTGCCATCAGTGAGCCCCGACCGGGACAGGGCTATGAGCAGTTCTTC.

This chain joins TRBV18 and TRBJ1-3; D is possibly TRBD1 (5 bases). V lost 1 base, J lost 2 bases, and 18 bases lay in between. Looked up from germline, CDR1 is KGHSH and CDR2 is LQKENI. The CDR3 has 18 amino acids. This CDR3 reads CASSPRGTGTLPGNTIYF. In nucleotides, the CDR3 is TGTGCCAGCTCACCACGGGGAACAGGCACCCTCCCTGGAAACACCATATATTTT.

The chain joins TRBV5-5 to TRBJ1-1; D not resolved. The CDR3 extends over 13 amino acids. Germline V gene sequence: CDR1 SGHKS, CDR2 YYEKEE (reference sequence). Between the trimmed V and J ends, which lost 6 bases and 3 bases, there was a span of 12 bases. This CDR3 is CASTFSIDTEAFF. CDR3 in DNA: TGTGCCAGCACCTTTTCGATCGACACTGAAGCTTTCTTT.

The genes are TRBV5-6 and TRBJ1-2; no clear D gene. CDR1 is SGHDT, CDR2 YYEEEE, per germline. The V end was cut by 1 base, the J end by 2 bases, with 6 bases between. CDR3 length equals 13 residues. The CDR3 loop reads CASSLRRNYGYTF. DNA of the CDR3: TGTGCCAGCAGCTTGCGACGGAACTATGGCTACACCTTC.

A word on this clone: One end of the junction is discordant with germline, which a read error may explain. The chain carries TRBV5-5 and TRBJ1-2, with D possibly matching TRBD1 (6 bases). Germline V gene sequence: CDR1 SGHKS, CDR2 YYEKEE (reference sequence). There are 14 residues in the CDR3. The CDR3 here is CASSSIGGRLGYTF. As DNA, the CDR3 is TGTGCCAGTAGCTCCATAGGGGGGAGGCTTGGCTACACCTTC.

The V and J genes are TRBV5-1 and TRBJ1-1, with D hard to call. Per germline, CDR1 SGHRS and CDR2 YFSETQ. V gave up 4 bases and J gave up 1 base, with 8 bases separating them. The CDR3 extends over 13 amino acids. The CDR3 is CASSTDPNTEAFF. CDR3 in DNA: TGCGCCAGCAGCACTGACCCGAACACTGAAGCTTTCTTT.

The rearrangement uses TRBV11-2 and TRBJ1-1, with TRBD1 matching over 9 bases. V shed 5 bases and J 5 bases; nucleotides not matched to a gene: 3. CDR3 length equals 13 residues. Germline V gene data show CDR1 as SGHAT and CDR2 as FQNNGV. The CDR3 reads CASSLQGATEAFF. CDR3 nucleotide sequence: TGTGCCAGCAGCCTACAGGGGGCTACTGAAGCTTTCTTT.